A single sample gave rise to the 7 T cell receptor beta chains below, sequenced in a study of shared clonotypes between healthy human individuals. Profiling relied on immunoSEQ multiplex PCR, and the TCRdb table lists in-frame clones only, not all of them. The sample comprises just over 95,000 clones, under 70% of which are singletons, and approximately 49% rests with the top ten. Sequences were obtained from memory CD8+ T cells sorted from blood. Subset here: CD45RO+ cells pooled with CCR7-negative TemRA cells. The receptors were sampled from a man aged 25 to 40 in good health.

This rearrangement joins TRBV13 to TRBJ2-1, with TRBD1 as a possible D gene (5 bases). V lost 5 bases to trimming and J lost 0 bases, with 11 bases between them. Germline values: CDR1 PRHDT, CDR2 FYEKMQ (reference sequence). CDR3 length: 15 amino acids. CDR3 region: CASSPRQNSYNEQFF. CDR3 in DNA: TGTGCCAGCAGCCCTCGACAGAACTCCTACAATGAGCAGTTCTTC.

The CDR3: CASSQLLGTDYEQYF. CDR3 nucleotides: TGCGCCAGCAGCCAACTCCTCGGGACAGACTACGAGCAGTACTTC. The gene calls are TRBV4-1 and TRBJ2-7, with TRBD1 matching 7 bases. V was clipped by 2 bases and J by 3 bases; unmatched bases: 7. CDR3 length: 15 amino acids. Germline assignment: CDR1 MGHRA and CDR2 YSYEKL.

The rearrangement links TRBV13 to TRBJ2-5; the D gene is possibly TRBD1 (5 bases). CDR3 size: 15 residues. The V and J ends lost 2 bases and 4 bases respectively, with 14 bases between them. Germline V lookup: CDR1 PRHDT, CDR2 FYEKMQ (reference sequence). The CDR3 sequence: CASSLWGRAGETQYF. The CDR3 DNA reads TGTGCCAGCAGCTTATGGGGCAGGGCAGGAGAGACCCAGTACTTC.

The genes are TRBV25-1 and TRBJ1-5; D is ambiguous. This CDR3 comprises 12 residues. V lost 4 bases and J 2 bases, leaving 3 bases between the germline ends. Germline assignment: CDR1 MGHDK and CDR2 SYGVNS. The CDR3 bases are TGTGCCAGCAGTGGCCGCAATCAGCCCCAGCATTTT. It specifies CASSGRNQPQHF.

This chain links TRBV15 with TRBJ2-3; D gene uncertain. The CDR3 length is 15 residues. Trimming cost V 5 bases and J 2 bases, with 14 bases left between them. Germline V gives CDR1 LNHNV, CDR2 YYDKDF (reference sequence). The chain's CDR3 is CATSGSIGVTDTQYF. The CDR3 DNA follows: TGTGCCACCAGCGGTTCAATCGGAGTCACAGATACGCAGTATTTT.

The CDR3 DNA reads as TGTGCCAGCAGCTTGGAGAATTACCTAACAGGGAGGTTAACTGAAGCTTTCTTT. Its protein is CASSLENYLTGRLTEAFF. The chain couples TRBV5-6 to TRBJ1-1, with a weak D call TRBD1 (6 bases). Trimming cost V 0 bases and J 5 bases, with 23 bases left between them. There are 18 residues in the CDR3. CDR1 and CDR2 (germline): SGHDT, YYEEEE.

The DNA for the CDR3 is TGTGCCAGCAGCTCTTTACAGGGGCGGTACGAGCAGTACTTC. Its protein is CASSSLQGRYEQYF. The V and J genes are TRBV7-6 and TRBJ2-7, with 7 bases aligning to TRBD1. CDR3 length equals 14 residues. Germline V gives CDR1 SGHVS, CDR2 FNYEAQ. The V segment lost 4 bases and the J segment 4 bases; nucleotides outside the gene matches: 7.